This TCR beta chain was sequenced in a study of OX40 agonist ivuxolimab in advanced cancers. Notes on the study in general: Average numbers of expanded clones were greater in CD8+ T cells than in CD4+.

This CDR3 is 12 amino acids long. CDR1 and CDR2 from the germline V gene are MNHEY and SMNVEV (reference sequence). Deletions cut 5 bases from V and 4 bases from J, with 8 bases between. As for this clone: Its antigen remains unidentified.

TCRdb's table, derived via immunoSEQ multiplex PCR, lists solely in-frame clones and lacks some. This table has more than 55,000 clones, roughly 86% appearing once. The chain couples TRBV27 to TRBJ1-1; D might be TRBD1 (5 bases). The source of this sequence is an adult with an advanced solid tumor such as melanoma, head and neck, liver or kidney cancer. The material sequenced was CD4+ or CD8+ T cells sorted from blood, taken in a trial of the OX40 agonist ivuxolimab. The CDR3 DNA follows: TGTGCCAGCAGTGACAGTGTCACTGAAGCTTTCTTT. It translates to CASSDSVTEAFF.